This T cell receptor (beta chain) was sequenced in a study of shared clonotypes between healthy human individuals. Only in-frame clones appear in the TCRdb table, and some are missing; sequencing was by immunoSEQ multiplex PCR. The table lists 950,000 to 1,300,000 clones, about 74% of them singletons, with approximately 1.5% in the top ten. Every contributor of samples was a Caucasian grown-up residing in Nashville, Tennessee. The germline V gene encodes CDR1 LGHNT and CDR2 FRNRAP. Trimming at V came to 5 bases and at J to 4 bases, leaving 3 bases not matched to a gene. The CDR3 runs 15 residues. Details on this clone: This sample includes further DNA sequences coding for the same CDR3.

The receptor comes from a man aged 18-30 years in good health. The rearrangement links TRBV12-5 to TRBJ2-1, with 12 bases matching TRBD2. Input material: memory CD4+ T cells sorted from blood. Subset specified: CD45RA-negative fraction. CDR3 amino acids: CASGLGLAGYNEQFF. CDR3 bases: TGTGCTAGTGGTCTAGGACTAGCGGGGTACAATGAGCAGTTCTTC.